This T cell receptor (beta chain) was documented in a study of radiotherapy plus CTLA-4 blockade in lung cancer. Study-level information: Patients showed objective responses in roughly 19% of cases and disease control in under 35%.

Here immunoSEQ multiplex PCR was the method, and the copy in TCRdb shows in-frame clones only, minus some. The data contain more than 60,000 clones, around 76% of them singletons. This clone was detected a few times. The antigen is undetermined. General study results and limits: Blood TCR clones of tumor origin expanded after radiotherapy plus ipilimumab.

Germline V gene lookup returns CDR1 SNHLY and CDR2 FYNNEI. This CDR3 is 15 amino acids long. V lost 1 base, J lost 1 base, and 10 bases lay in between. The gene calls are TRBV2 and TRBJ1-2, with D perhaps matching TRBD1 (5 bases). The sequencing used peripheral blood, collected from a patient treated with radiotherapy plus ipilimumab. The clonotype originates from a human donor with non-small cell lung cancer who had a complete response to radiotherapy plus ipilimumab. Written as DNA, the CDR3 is TGTGCCAGCAGTGAAGGGGGGGGAAATAACTATGGCTACACCTTC. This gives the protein CASSEGGGNNYGYTF.